This T cell receptor beta chain derives from a study of T-cell memory formation after mild COVID-19. The CDR3 spans 11 residues. V was clipped by 5 bases and J by 8 bases, with 8 bases between them. CDR1 is SGHRS, CDR2 YFSETQ, per germline. TCRdb passed the 5' RACE reads through MiXCR, listing each CDR3 protein once. Of 85,000 to 120,000 distinct CDR3 sequences detected, 9.5% to 15% appear once; the ten largest clones hold 27%. This TCR was recovered from an adult woman who had mild COVID-19 (a few samples of this study predate the infection). Cell type and time point are not known. Sample: PBMCs or a T cell subset sorted from them (not recorded which). J is TRBJ2-1 and V is TRBV5-1; a possible D gene is TRBD2 (5 bases). This chain's CDR3 is CASSEGYEQFF. In nucleotides, the CDR3 is TGCGCCAGCAGTGAGGGCTATGAGCAGTTCTTC.